These T cell receptor beta chains were read from a single sample in a study of blood T cells in healthy people across ages. MiXCR, run by TCRdb on the 5' RACE reads, gives a single entry per CDR3 protein. The sample contains hundreds of thousands of distinct CDR3 sequences, about 42% of which appear only once. Sequencing used blood. All receptors derive from a woman in her sixties or seventies in good health. Each CDR3 is given with its conserved first and last residue. The D gene is left open where the match is weak. Rows give clone size only sometimes, using once, few, many, or a class for an expanded clone.

D gene: TRBD2; clone size: -; V gene: TRBV6-6; J gene: TRBJ2-5; CDR3 protein: CASSSRGAGFQETQYF; CDR3 DNA: TGTGCCAGCAGTTCCCGAGGAGCGGGGTTCCAAGAGACCCAGTACTTC
D gene: TRBD1; clone size: -; V gene: TRBV11-2; J gene: TRBJ2-2; CDR3 protein: CASSPGQGDTGELFF; CDR3 DNA: TGTGCCAGCAGCCCGGGACAGGGGGACACCGGGGAGCTGTTTTTT
D gene: TRBD2; clone size: -; V gene: TRBV19; J gene: TRBJ2-1; CDR3 protein: CASSTGTSAYNEQFF; CDR3 DNA: TGTGCCAGTAGTACCGGGACTAGCGCCTACAATGAGCAGTTCTTC
D gene: TRBD1; clone size: many; V gene: TRBV20-1; J gene: TRBJ2-1; CDR3 protein: CSASRGREQFF; CDR3 DNA: TGCAGTGCTAGCAGGGGGCGAGAGCAGTTCTTC
D gene: TRBD2; clone size: many; V gene: TRBV6-6; J gene: TRBJ2-6; CDR3 protein: CASSYRGAGANVLTF; CDR3 DNA: TGTGCCAGCAGTTACCGGGGGGCTGGGGCCAACGTCCTGACTTTC
D gene: TRBD2; clone size: few; V gene: TRBV5-8; J gene: TRBJ2-5; CDR3 protein: CASSFGLAGGVQETQYF; CDR3 DNA: TGTGCCAGCAGCTTTGGACTAGCGGGAGGGGTTCAAGAGACCCAGTACTTC
D gene: -; clone size: -; V gene: TRBV20-1; J gene: TRBJ2-7; CDR3 protein: CNARSPSVSFEQYF; CDR3 DNA: TGCAATGCGAGATCGCCTAGCGTAAGTTTCGAGCAGTACTTC
D gene: -; clone size: -; V gene: TRBV4-3; J gene: TRBJ2-3; CDR3 protein: CASSRDTGSSDTQYF; CDR3 DNA: TGCGCCAGCAGCCGTGACACGGGGAGCAGTGATACGCAGTATTTT
D gene: -; clone size: few; V gene: TRBV5-1; J gene: TRBJ2-1; CDR3 protein: CASSVAELYNEQFF; CDR3 DNA: TGCGCCAGCAGCGTAGCGGAACTGTACAATGAGCAGTTCTTC
D gene: -; clone size: -; V gene: TRBV14; J gene: TRBJ1-1; CDR3 protein: CASSHPVRAANTEAFF; CDR3 DNA: TGTGCCAGCAGCCATCCGGTTCGGGCCGCCAACACTGAAGCTTTCTTT
D gene: -; clone size: -; V gene: TRBV30; J gene: TRBJ2-7; CDR3 protein: CAWSVMPGEQYF; CDR3 DNA: TGTGCCTGGAGTGTTATGCCCGGCGAGCAGTACTTC
D gene: -; clone size: -; V gene: TRBV6-2/TRBV6-3; J gene: TRBJ1-1; CDR3 protein: CASSDLKNTEAFF; CDR3 DNA: TGTGCCAGCAGTGACTTGAAGAACACTGAAGCTTTCTTT
D gene: -; clone size: -; V gene: TRBV6-1; J gene: TRBJ1-2; CDR3 protein: CASSEREQAEFYGYTF; CDR3 DNA: TGTGCCAGCAGTGAGAGGGAGCAGGCGGAATTTTATGGCTACACCTTC
D gene: -; clone size: -; V gene: TRBV3-1; J gene: TRBJ2-1; CDR3 protein: CTSSTTGTELYNEQFF; CDR3 DNA: TGTACCAGCAGCACGACCGGGACGGAACTCTACAATGAGCAGTTCTTC
D gene: -; clone size: -; V gene: TRBV7-9; J gene: TRBJ2-4; CDR3 protein: CASSSFYREFDIQYF; CDR3 DNA: TGTGCCAGCAGCTCTTTCTACAGGGAATTTGACATTCAGTACTTC
D gene: -; clone size: -; V gene: TRBV7-9; J gene: TRBJ1-4; CDR3 protein: CASSSRKTNEKLFF; CDR3 DNA: TGTGCCAGCAGTTCCAGGAAAACTAATGAAAAACTGTTTTTT
D gene: TRBD1; clone size: -; V gene: TRBV6-5; J gene: TRBJ2-7; CDR3 protein: CASRGQTTYEQYF; CDR3 DNA: TGTGCCAGCAGGGGACAGACGACCTACGAGCAGTACTTC
D gene: TRBD2; clone size: few; V gene: TRBV20-1; J gene: TRBJ2-1; CDR3 protein: CSASTSGRSYNEQFF; CDR3 DNA: TGCAGTGCTTCTACTAGCGGCCGCTCCTACAATGAGCAGTTCTTC
D gene: TRBD2; clone size: many; V gene: TRBV7-2; J gene: TRBJ2-7; CDR3 protein: CASSSTSGGSYEQYF; CDR3 DNA: TGTGCCAGCAGCTCGACTAGCGGGGGATCCTACGAGCAGTACTTC
D gene: TRBD2; clone size: -; V gene: TRBV20-1; J gene: TRBJ2-7; CDR3 protein: CGARTGLAGVGEQYF; CDR3 DNA: TGCGGTGCCCGAACGGGACTAGCGGGAGTAGGCGAGCAGTACTTC
D gene: -; clone size: -; V gene: TRBV10-2; J gene: TRBJ2-4; CDR3 protein: CASSARGEAKNIQYF; CDR3 DNA: TGCGCCAGCAGTGCTCGGGGAGAAGCCAAAAACATTCAGTACTTC
D gene: -; clone size: -; V gene: TRBV29-1; J gene: TRBJ2-1; CDR3 protein: CSVEDQGEQFF; CDR3 DNA: TGCAGCGTTGAAGATCAGGGGGAGCAGTTCTTC
D gene: -; clone size: -; V gene: TRBV24-1; J gene: TRBJ2-1; CDR3 protein: CATSQGTNPYNEQFF; CDR3 DNA: TGTGCCACCAGTCAGGGGACTAACCCCTACAATGAGCAGTTCTTC
D gene: TRBD1; clone size: -; V gene: TRBV6-2/TRBV6-3; J gene: TRBJ2-4; CDR3 protein: CASSDRQGQNIQYF; CDR3 DNA: TGTGCCAGCAGTGACAGACAGGGCCAAAACATTCAGTACTTC
D gene: -; clone size: -; V gene: TRBV6-4; J gene: TRBJ2-1; CDR3 protein: CASRGTVGGEQFF; CDR3 DNA: TGTGCCAGCAGGGGGACAGTGGGAGGTGAGCAGTTCTTC
D gene: TRBD2; clone size: -; V gene: TRBV10-3; J gene: TRBJ2-7; CDR3 protein: CAIGGGRGQEAQYF; CDR3 DNA: TGTGCCATCGGAGGCGGGAGGGGCCAAGAGGCCCAGTACTTC